This entry lists 18 T cell receptor beta chains sequenced from one sample in a study of T cell responses to AZD1222 COVID-19 vaccine. Repertoires were generated with immunoSEQ multiplex PCR, while TCRdb's copy carries only in-frame clones and drops some. The data hold about 99,000 clones, with 90% observed a single time. The sample here was peripheral blood, taken on day 0 of AZD1222 vaccination. The receptors derive from an adult in good health.

This chain links TRBV4-3 with TRBJ1-5; D remains ambiguous. This CDR3 contains 13 residues. The germline CDR1 and CDR2 sequences are LGHNA and YSLEER. Trimming stripped 0 bases from V and 6 bases from J, with 6 bases between. The CDR3: CASSQDPAQPQHF. The CDR3 DNA is TGCGCCAGCAGCCAAGATCCTGCTCAGCCCCAGCATTTT.

The chain is built from TRBV6-5 and TRBJ1-5; D is perhaps TRBD1 (5 bases). Looked up from germline, CDR1 is MNHEY and CDR2 is SVGAGI. The CDR3 length is 13 residues. V lost 6 bases and J lost 5, with 11 bases in between. The CDR3: CASRAGMDQPQHF. Written as DNA, the CDR3 is TGTGCCAGCAGGGCAGGGATGGATCAGCCCCAGCATTTT.

The chain employs TRBV4-1 and TRBJ2-7, with TRBD1 matching 7 bases. The germline V gene has CDR1 MGHRA and CDR2 YSYEKL. With 0 bases clipped from V and 4 bases from J, the junction kept 12 bases outside the gene matches. The CDR3 totals 17 residues. CDR3 region: CASSQDGTVSHGYEQYF. CDR3 bases: TGCGCCAGCAGCCAAGATGGGACAGTCAGTCATGGGTACGAGCAGTACTTC.

The CDR3 nucleotides are TGTGCCAGCGGACCCCCTCCGGGACAGGGCTTCTCTGGGGCCAACGTCCTGACTTTC. As protein: CASGPPPGQGFSGANVLTF. V usage is TRBV28 and J usage is TRBJ2-6; 9 bases fit TRBD1. The CDR3 loop spans 19 amino acids. The V and J ends lost 8 bases and 0 bases, in that order; junction bases with no gene match: 14. Germline V gene lookup returns CDR1 MDHEN and CDR2 SYDVKM.

The rearrangement joins TRBV11-2 to TRBJ2-7; D possibly uses TRBD1 or TRBD2 (6 bases each). V lost 5 bases to trimming and J lost 7 bases, with 21 bases between them. This CDR3 is built from 15 residues. Germline loops: CDR1 SGHAT, CDR2 FQNNGV. The CDR3 DNA reads as TGTGCCAGCAGCCCGGGGGCGGGACAATTACGGGAGCAGTACTTC. Protein: CASSPGAGQLREQYF.

The rearrangement joins TRBV30 to TRBJ1-3, with D hard to call. Germline loops: CDR1 GTSNPN, CDR2 SVGIG (reference sequence). V lost 2 bases and J lost 4, with 9 bases in between. This CDR3 has 13 amino acids. CDR3: CAWSRNGGNTIYF. DNA of the CDR3: TGTGCCTGGAGTAGAAACGGGGGAAACACCATATATTTT.

The CDR3 protein is CASRAAGEAFF. CDR3 nucleotides: TGTGCCAGCCGGGCCGCAGGTGAAGCTTTCTTT. The chain recombines TRBV6-5 with TRBJ1-1; D gene unclear. V was clipped by 8 bases and J by 7 bases, with 11 bases between them. The CDR3 contains 11 residues. Per the germline V gene, CDR1 is MNHEY and CDR2 is SVGAGI.

The chain recombines TRBV7-8 with TRBJ2-3; 8 bases are shared with TRBD1. Germline values: CDR1 SGHVS, CDR2 FQNEAQ. The CDR3 is 15 residues long. The junction had 8 bases not matched to a gene; V was cut back by 4 bases and J by 5 bases. The CDR3 here is CASSWSRGLVDTQYF. CDR3 nucleotide sequence: TGTGCCAGCAGCTGGAGCAGGGGGCTGGTAGATACGCAGTATTTT. Supplemented by reference TRBV7-8 and TRBJ2-3, the full variable domain reads GAGVSQSPRYKVAKRGQDVALRCDPISGHVSLFWYQQALGQGPEFLTYFQNEAQLDKSGLPSDRFFAERPEGSVSTLKIQRTQQEDSAVYLCASSWSRGLVDTQYFGPGTRLTVL.

Of note for this clone: Other DNA sequences in the same sample also yield this CDR3. V gene TRBV7-3 combines with J gene TRBJ2-7; TRBD2 agrees at 8 bases. Germline trimming cut 5 bases from V and 3 bases from J; bases unmatched to any gene: 3. The germline gives CDR1 SGHTA, CDR2 FQGTGA. This CDR3 comprises 13 residues. The CDR3 spells CASSLAGNYEQYF. In DNA, the CDR3 is TGTGCCAGCAGCCTAGCGGGTAACTACGAGCAGTACTTC. The full variable domain, with the rest looked up from reference TRBV7-3 and TRBJ2-7, is GAGVSQTPSNKVTEKGKYVELRCDPISGHTALYWYRQSLGQGPEFLIYFQGTGAADDSGLPNDRFFAVRPEGSVSTLKIQRTERGDSAVYLCASSLAGNYEQYFGPGTRLTVT.

V gene TRBV7-3 combines with J gene TRBJ2-3, with 9 bases matching TRBD2. V was clipped by 3 bases and J by 6 bases; unmatched bases: 7. From germline, CDR1 is SGHTA and CDR2 FQGTGA. The CDR3 is 15 amino acids. The CDR3 DNA reads TGTGCCAGCAGCTTTGGGCGGGGGGGCCATGATACGCAGTATTTT. It specifies CASSFGRGGHDTQYF.

This rearrangement joins TRBV12-3 or TRBV12-4 to TRBJ2-1; D not resolved. The CDR3 contains 11 residues. V lost 6 bases and J lost 8, with 8 bases in between. CDR3 amino acids: CASRANYEQFF. The CDR3 DNA sequence: TGTGCCAGCAGGGCGAATTATGAGCAGTTCTTC.

The chain has TRBV7-9 and TRBJ2-7, with a tentative D call TRBD1 (6 bases). Per the germline V gene, CDR1 is SEHNR and CDR2 is FQNEAQ (reference sequence). The CDR3 totals 17 residues. Trimming removed 7 bases from V and 1 base from J, with 23 bases in between. The CDR3 spells CASTPGWGSQGSYEQYF. CDR3 nucleotides: TGTGCCAGCACCCCGGGATGGGGCAGCCAGGGGTCCTACGAGCAGTACTTC.

This clone is categorized as medium-sized. The chain uses TRBV30 and TRBJ2-3; a possible D gene is TRBD1 (6 bases). Germline V gene data show CDR1 as GTSNPN and CDR2 as SVGIG (reference sequence). Trimming left V 1 base short and J 5 bases short, with 13 bases between. The CDR3 loop spans 14 amino acids. CDR3: CAWSGQAAVDTQYF. As DNA, the CDR3 is TGTGCCTGGAGTGGACAGGCCGCTGTAGATACGCAGTATTTT.

The chain has TRBV28 and TRBJ2-5; 11 bases are a match to TRBD1. The germline V gene encodes CDR1 MDHEN and CDR2 SYDVKM. Unmatched junction bases numbered 8, after V lost 4 bases and J lost 4 bases. This CDR3 contains 16 residues. The CDR3 bases are TGTGCCAGCAGTTCCGATGGACAGGGGGCTAGAGAGACCCAGTACTTC. It yields the protein CASSSDGQGARETQYF.

This chain links TRBV28 with TRBJ2-2; D is ambiguous. The CDR3 spans 14 residues. CDR1 MDHEN and CDR2 SYDVKM come from the germline V gene. Trimming removed 8 bases at V and 2 bases at J, with 12 bases between. The CDR3 DNA reads TGTGCCAGCCTTGCGAGCACTAACACCGGGGAGCTGTTTTTT. It encodes CASLASTNTGELFF.

This clone has just one count. V is TRBV4-1 and J is TRBJ1-2; a weak D match, TRBD1 (6 bases). There are 15 residues in the CDR3. Germline assignment: CDR1 MGHRA and CDR2 YSYEKL. V lost 0 bases, J lost 4 bases, and 12 bases lay in between. Here the CDR3 DNA reads TGCGCCAGCAGCCAAGAACACAGGGCCCTCTATGGCTACACCTTC. Translated: CASSQEHRALYGYTF.

This sequence joins TRBV5-1 and TRBJ2-3; D perhaps matches TRBD2 (5 bases). The CDR3 spans 14 residues. Germline V CDR1 and CDR2: SGHRS, YFSETQ. The V gene lost 5 bases and the J gene lost 1 base, with 11 bases spanning the gap. In nucleotides, the CDR3 is TGCGCCAGCAGAGACCCCGGGGGCACAGATACGCAGTATTTT. Protein: CASRDPGGTDTQYF.

This rearrangement joins TRBV27 to TRBJ2-5, with 7 bases matching TRBD2. There are 15 residues in the CDR3. The V gene end was trimmed by 7 bases and the J gene end by 3 bases; junction bases not matched to a gene: 11. The germline V gene encodes CDR1 MNHEY and CDR2 SMNVEV (reference sequence). CDR3 nucleotides: TGTGCCAGCACCCCTTTTTGGGGGGGGGAAGAGACCCAGTACTTC. This codes for CASTPFWGGEETQYF.